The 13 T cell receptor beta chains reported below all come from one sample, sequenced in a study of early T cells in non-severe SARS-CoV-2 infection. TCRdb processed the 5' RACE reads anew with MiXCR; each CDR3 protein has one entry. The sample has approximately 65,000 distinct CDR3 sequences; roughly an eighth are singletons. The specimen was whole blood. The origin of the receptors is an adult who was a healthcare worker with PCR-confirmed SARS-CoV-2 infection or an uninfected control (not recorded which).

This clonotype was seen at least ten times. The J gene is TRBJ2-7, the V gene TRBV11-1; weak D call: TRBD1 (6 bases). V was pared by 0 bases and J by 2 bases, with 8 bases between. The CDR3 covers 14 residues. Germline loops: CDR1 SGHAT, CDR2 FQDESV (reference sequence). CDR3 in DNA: TGTGCCAGCAGCTTAGCACAGGGCCCCTACGAGCAGTACTTC. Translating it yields CASSLAQGPYEQYF.

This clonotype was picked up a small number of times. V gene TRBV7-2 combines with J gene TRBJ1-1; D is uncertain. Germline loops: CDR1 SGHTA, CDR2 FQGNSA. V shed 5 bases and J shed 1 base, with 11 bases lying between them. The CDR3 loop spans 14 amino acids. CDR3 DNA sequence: TGTGCCAGCAGCCGAGACACGGAGAACACTGAAGCTTTCTTT. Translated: CASSRDTENTEAFF. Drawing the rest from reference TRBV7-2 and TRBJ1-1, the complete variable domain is GAGVSQSPSNKVTEKGKDVELRCDPISGHTALYWYRQSLGQGLEFLIYFQGNSAPDKSGLPSDRFSAERTGGSVSTLTIQRTQQEDSAVYLCASSRDTENTEAFFGQGTRLTVV.

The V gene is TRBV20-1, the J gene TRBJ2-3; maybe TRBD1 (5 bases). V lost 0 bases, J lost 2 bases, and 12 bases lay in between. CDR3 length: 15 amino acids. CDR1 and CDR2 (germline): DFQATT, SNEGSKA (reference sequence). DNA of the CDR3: TGCAGTGCTAGAGAATTCGTACAGGCCACAGATACGCAGTATTTT. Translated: CSAREFVQATDTQYF.

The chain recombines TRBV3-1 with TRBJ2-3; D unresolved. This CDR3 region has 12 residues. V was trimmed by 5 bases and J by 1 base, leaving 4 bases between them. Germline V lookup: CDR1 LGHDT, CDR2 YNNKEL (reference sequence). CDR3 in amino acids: CASSFRTDTQYF. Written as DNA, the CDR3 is TGTGCCAGCAGCTTCCGCACAGATACGCAGTATTTT.

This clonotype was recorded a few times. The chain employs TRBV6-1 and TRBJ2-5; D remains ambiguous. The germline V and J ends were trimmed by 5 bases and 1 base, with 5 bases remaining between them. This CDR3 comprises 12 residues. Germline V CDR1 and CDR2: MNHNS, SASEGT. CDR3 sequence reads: CASSRTQETQYF. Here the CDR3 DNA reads TGTGCCAGCAGTAGAACCCAAGAGACCCAGTACTTC.

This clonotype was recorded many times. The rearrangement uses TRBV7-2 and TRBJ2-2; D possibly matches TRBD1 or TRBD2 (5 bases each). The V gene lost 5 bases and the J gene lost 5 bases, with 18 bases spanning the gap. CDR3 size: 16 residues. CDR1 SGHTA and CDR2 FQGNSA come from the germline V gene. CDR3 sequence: CASSLGPAQWTGELFF. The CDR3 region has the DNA TGTGCCAGCAGCCTGGGACCTGCCCAATGGACCGGGGAGCTGTTTTTT. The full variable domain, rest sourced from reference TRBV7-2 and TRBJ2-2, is GAGVSQSPSNKVTEKGKDVELRCDPISGHTALYWYRQSLGQGLEFLIYFQGNSAPDKSGLPSDRFSAERTGGSVSTLTIQRTQQEDSAVYLCASSLGPAQWTGELFFGEGSRLTVL.

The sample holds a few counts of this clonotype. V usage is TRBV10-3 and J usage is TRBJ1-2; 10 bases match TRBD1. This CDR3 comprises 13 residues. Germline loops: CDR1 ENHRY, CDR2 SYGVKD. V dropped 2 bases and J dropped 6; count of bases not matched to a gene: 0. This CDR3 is CAISEDRGHGYTF. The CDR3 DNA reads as TGTGCCATCAGTGAGGACAGGGGGCATGGCTACACCTTC.

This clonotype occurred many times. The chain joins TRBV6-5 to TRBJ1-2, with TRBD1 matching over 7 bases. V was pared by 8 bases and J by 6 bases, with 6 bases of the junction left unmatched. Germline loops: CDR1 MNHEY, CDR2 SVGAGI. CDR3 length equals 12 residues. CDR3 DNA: TGTGCCAGCGGGTACAGGGGAGATGGCTACACCTTC. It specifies CASGYRGDGYTF.

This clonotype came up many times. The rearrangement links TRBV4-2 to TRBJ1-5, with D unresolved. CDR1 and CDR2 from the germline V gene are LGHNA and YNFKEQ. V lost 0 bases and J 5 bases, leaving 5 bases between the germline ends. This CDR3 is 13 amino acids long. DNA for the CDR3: TGTGCCAGCAGCCAAGACCGGGATCAGCCCCAGCATTTT. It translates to CASSQDRDQPQHF.

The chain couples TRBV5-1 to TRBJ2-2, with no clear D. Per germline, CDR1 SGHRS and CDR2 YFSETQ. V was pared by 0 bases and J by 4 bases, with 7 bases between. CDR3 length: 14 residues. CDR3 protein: CASSLEGGTGELFF. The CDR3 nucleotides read TGCGCCAGCAGCTTGGAGGGTGGCACCGGGGAGCTGTTTTTT.

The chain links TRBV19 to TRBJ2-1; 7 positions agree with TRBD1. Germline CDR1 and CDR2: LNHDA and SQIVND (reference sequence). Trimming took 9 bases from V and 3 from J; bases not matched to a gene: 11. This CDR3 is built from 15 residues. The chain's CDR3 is CASLDRDSYYNEQFF. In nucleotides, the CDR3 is TGTGCCAGCCTTGACCGGGACAGCTACTACAATGAGCAGTTCTTC.

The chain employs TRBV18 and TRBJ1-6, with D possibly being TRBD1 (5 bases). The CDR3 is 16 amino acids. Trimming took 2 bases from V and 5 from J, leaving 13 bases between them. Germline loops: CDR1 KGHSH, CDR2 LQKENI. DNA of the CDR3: TGTGCCAGCTCACCAGAAGGGGCGCCTAATAATTCACCCCTCCACTTT. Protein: CASSPEGAPNNSPLHF.

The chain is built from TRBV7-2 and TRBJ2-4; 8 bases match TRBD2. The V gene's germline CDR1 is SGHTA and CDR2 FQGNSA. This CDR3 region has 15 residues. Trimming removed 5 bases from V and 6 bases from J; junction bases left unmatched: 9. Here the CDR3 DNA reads TGTGCCAGCAGCCGTAGCGGGGACCCGGGAAACATTCAGTACTTC. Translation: CASSRSGDPGNIQYF.